This TCR beta chain is drawn from a study of blood T cell repertoires in COVID-19. Study in general: Material from acute and convalescent COVID-19 was sourced from the United States, Italy and Spain. T cells, B-cell-depleted T cells, or PBMCs provided the cDNA or gDNA that served as material.

The study recruited exposed participants who had met a COVID-19 case within 2 weeks before entry. CDR3 length: 15 amino acids. Germline V gene data show CDR1 as SNHLY and CDR2 as FYNNEI. The V segment lost 5 bases and the J segment 8 bases; nucleotides outside the gene matches: 10. Sequencing was performed with immunoSEQ multiplex PCR; in TCRdb, only in-frame clones are kept and a portion is missing. The sample lists around 200,000 clones, 75% to 90% occurring once. This receptor was identified in a woman in her 30s who had been exposed to COVID-19. The chain carries TRBV2 and TRBJ2-1; 9 nucleotides agree with TRBD1. Sequenced: PBMCs or T cells enriched from blood (not recorded which). This CDR3 reads CASSTGGAAFDEQFF. Here the CDR3 DNA reads TGTGCCAGCAGTACAGGGGGCGCAGCCTTCGATGAGCAGTTCTTC.